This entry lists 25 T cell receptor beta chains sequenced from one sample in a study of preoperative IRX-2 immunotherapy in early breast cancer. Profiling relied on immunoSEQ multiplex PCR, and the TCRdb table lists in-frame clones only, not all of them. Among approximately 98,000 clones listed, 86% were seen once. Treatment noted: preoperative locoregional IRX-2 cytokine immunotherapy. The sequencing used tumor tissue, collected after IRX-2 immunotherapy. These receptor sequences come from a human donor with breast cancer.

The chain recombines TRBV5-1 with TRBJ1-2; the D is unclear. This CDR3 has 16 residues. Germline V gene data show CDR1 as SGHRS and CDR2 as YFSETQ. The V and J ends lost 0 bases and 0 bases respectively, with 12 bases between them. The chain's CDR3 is CASSLAVGWANYGYTF. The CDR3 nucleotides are TGCGCCAGCAGCTTGGCCGTCGGGTGGGCTAACTATGGCTACACCTTC.

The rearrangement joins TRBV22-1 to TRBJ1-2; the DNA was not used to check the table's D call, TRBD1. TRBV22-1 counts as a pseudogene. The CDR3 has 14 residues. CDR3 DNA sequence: TGTGCCAGCAGTAGGACAGGGCTAAACTATGGCTACACCTTC. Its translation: CASSRTGLNYGYTF.

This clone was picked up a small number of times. The CDR3 DNA reads as TGTGCCAGCAAGTCCATCTCTGGGGCCAACGTCCTGACTTTC. Amino acid sequence: CASKSISGANVLTF. The chain combines TRBV6-8 with TRBJ2-6; D is uncertain. From germline, CDR1 is MNHGY and CDR2 SAAAGT. V was clipped by 7 bases and J by 0 bases, with 7 bases between them. The CDR3 is made up of 14 amino acids.

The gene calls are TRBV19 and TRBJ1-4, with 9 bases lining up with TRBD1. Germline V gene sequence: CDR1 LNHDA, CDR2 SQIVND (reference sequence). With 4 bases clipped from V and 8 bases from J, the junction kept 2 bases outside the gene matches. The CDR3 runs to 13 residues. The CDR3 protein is CASSRQGGEKLFF. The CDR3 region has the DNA TGTGCCAGTAGTAGACAGGGGGGGGAAAAACTGTTTTTT.

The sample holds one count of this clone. CDR3 region: CASSATTGSTEAFF. Here the CDR3 DNA reads TGCGCCAGCAGTGCGACCACGGGCTCCACTGAAGCTTTCTTT. The chain employs TRBV10-2 and TRBJ1-1, with no clear D. Germline V gene lookup returns CDR1 WSHSY and CDR2 SAAADI. The ends were cut back, 4 bases at V and 4 bases at J, with 13 bases in the middle. CDR3 length: 14 residues.

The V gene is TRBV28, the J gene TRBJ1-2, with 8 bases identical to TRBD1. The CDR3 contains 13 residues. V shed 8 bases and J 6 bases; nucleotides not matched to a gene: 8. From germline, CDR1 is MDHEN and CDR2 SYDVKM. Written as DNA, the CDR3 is TGTGCCAGCCGCAGGGGGCGAATAGATGGCTACACCTTC. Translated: CASRRGRIDGYTF.

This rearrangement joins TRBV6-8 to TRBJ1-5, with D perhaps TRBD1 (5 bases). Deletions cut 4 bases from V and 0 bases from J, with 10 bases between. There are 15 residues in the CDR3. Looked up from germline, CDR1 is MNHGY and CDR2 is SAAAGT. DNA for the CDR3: TGTGCCAGCAGTTTCCAGGGTTATAGCAATCAGCCCCAGCATTTT. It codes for CASSFQGYSNQPQHF.

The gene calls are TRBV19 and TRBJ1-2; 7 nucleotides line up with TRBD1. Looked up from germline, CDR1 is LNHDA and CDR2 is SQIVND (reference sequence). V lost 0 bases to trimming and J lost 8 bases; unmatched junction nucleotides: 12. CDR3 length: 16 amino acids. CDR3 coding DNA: TGTGCCAGTAGTATAGATCCAAACAGGGGCGCCCGAGGCTACACCTTC. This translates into CASSIDPNRGARGYTF.

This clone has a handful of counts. The CDR3 is CASSPLGQGVQPQHF. CDR3 coding DNA: TGCGCCAGCAGCCCATTGGGACAGGGCGTGCAGCCCCAGCATTTT. V is TRBV5-1 and J is TRBJ1-5, with TRBD1 matching 9 bases. Germline CDR1 and CDR2: SGHRS and YFSETQ. After removal of 4 bases from V and 7 bases from J, the junction contained 9 bases not matched to a gene. The length of the CDR3 is 15 residues.

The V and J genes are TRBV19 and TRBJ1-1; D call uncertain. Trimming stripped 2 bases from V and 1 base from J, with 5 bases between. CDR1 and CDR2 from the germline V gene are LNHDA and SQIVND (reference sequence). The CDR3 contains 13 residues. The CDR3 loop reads CASSIQKNTEAFF. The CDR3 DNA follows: TGTGCCAGTAGTATACAGAAGAACACTGAAGCTTTCTTT.

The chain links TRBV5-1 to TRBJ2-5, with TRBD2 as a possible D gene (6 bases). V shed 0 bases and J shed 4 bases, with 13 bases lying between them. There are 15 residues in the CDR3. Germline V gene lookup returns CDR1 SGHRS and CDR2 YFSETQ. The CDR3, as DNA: TGCGCCAGCAGCTTGGCGAAGGGAGGCGGAGAGACCCAGTACTTC. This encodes CASSLAKGGGETQYF.

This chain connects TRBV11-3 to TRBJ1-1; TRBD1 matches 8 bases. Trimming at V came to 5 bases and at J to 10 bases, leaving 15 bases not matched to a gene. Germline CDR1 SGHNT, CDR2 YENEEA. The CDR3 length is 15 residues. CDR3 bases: TGTGCCAGCAGCCAACTCGGACAGGGCGGAGTTGGAGCTTTCTTT. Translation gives CASSQLGQGGVGAFF.

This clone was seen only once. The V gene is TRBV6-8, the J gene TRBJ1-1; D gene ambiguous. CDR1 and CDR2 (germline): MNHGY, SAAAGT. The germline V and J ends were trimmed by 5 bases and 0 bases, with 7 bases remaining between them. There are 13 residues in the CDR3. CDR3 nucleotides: TGTGCCAGCAGTCAGTCGTTGAACACTGAAGCTTTCTTT. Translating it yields CASSQSLNTEAFF.

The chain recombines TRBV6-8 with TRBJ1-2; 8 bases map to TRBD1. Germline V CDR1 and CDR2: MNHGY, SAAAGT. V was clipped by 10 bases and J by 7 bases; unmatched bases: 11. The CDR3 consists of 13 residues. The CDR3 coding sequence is TGTGCCATCAGGAACGACAGGGGTGGTGGCTACACCTTC. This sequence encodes CAIRNDRGGGYTF.

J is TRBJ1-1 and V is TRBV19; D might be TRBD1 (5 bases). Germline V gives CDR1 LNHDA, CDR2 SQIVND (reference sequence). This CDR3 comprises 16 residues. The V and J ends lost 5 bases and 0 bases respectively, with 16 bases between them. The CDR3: CASSALRVVMNTEAFF. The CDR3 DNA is TGTGCCAGTAGTGCCCTCAGGGTGGTGATGAACACTGAAGCTTTCTTT. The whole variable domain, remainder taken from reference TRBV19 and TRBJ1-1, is DGGITQSPKYLFRKEGQNVTLSCEQNLNHDAMYWYRQDPGQGLRLIYYSQIVNDFQKGDIAEGYSVSREKKESFPLTVTSAQKNPTAFYLCASSALRVVMNTEAFFGQGTRLTVV.

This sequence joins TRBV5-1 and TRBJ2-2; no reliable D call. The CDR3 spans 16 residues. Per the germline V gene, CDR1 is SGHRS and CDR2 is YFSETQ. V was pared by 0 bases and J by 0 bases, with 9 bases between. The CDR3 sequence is CASSLASRANTGELFF. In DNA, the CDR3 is TGCGCCAGCAGCTTGGCCAGCCGAGCGAACACCGGGGAGCTGTTTTTT. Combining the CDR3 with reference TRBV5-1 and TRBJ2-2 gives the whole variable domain KAGVTQTPRYLIKTRGQQVTLSCSPISGHRSVSWYQQTPGQGLQFLFEYFSETQRNKGNFPGRFSGRQFSNSRSEMNVSTLELGDSALYLCASSLASRANTGELFFGEGSRLTVL.

CDR3 region: CASSYRGDTEQYF. CDR3 DNA sequence: TGTGCCAGCAGTTATAGGGGGGACACCGAGCAGTACTTC. This chain links TRBV6-8 with TRBJ2-7; D is tentatively TRBD1 or TRBD2 (6 bases each). Trimming stripped 3 bases from V and 6 bases from J, with 12 bases between. CDR3 size: 13 residues. From germline, CDR1 is MNHGY and CDR2 SAAAGT.

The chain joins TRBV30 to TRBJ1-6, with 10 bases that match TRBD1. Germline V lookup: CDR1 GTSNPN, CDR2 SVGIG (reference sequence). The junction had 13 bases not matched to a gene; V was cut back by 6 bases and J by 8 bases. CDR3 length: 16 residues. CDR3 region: CACPKGGQGYDSPLHF. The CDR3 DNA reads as TGTGCCTGTCCTAAAGGGGGACAGGGGTACGATTCACCCCTCCACTTT.

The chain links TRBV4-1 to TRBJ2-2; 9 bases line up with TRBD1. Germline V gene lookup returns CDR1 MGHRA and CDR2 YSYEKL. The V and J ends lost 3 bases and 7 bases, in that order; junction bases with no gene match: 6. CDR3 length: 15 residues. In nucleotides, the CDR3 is TGCGCCAGCAGCCAGACAGACAGGGGGGGCGGGGAGCTGTTTTTT. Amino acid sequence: CASSQTDRGGGELFF.

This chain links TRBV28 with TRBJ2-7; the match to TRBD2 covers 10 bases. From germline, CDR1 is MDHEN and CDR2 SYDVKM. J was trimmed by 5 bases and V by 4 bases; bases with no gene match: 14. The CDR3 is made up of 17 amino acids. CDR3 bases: TGTGCCAGCAGTTCTTCAGTCTGGACTAGCGGTCCAAACGAGCAGTACTTC. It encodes CASSSSVWTSGPNEQYF.

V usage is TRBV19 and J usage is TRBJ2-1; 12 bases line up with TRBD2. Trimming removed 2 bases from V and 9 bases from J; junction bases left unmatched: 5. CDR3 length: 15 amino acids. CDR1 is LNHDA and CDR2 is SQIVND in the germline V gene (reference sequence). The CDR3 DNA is TGTGCCAGTAGTATAACTAGCGGGAGGATCGGTGAGCAGTTCTTC. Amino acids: CASSITSGRIGEQFF.

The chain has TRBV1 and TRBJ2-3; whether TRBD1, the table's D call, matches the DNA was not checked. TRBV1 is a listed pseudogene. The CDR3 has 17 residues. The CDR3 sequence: CASSSQSEDTATDTQYF. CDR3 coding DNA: TGCGCCAGCAGCTCTCAGTCTGAAGACACAGCCACAGATACGCAGTATTTT.

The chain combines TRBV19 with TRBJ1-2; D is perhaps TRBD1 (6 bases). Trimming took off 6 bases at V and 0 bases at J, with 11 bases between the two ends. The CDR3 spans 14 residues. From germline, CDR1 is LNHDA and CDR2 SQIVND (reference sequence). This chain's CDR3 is CASSPDSTNYGYTF. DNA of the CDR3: TGTGCCAGTAGCCCGGACAGCACTAACTATGGCTACACCTTC. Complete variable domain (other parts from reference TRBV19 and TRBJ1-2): DGGITQSPKYLFRKEGQNVTLSCEQNLNHDAMYWYRQDPGQGLRLIYYSQIVNDFQKGDIAEGYSVSREKKESFPLTVTSAQKNPTAFYLCASSPDSTNYGYTFGSGTRLTVV.

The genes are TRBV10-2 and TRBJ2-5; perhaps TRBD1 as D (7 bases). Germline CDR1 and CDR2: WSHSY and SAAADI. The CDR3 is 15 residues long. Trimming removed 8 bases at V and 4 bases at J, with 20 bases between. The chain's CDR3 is CASGAGGPGRETQYF. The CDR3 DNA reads TGCGCCAGCGGGGCAGGGGGGCCTGGGAGAGAGACCCAGTACTTC.

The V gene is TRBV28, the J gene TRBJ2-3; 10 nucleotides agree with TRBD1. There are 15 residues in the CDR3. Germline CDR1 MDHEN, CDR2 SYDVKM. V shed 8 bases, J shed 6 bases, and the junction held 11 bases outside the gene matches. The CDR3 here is CASRPGGQGRDTQYF. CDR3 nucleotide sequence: TGTGCCAGCCGACCAGGGGGACAGGGGAGGGATACGCAGTATTTT.